The 31 T cell receptor beta chains below were found in one sample sequenced in a study of cytomegalovirus exposure and HLA in healthy donors. Sequencing used immunoSEQ multiplex PCR; TCRdb keeps in-frame clones, though not all of them. The sample lists roughly 190,000 clones; about 82% were seen once. The sequencing input was PBMCs. These receptors all stem from a woman aged 18 to 35 in good health and CMV-seronegative.

V usage is TRBV4-1 and J usage is TRBJ1-1; D is unclear. V was clipped by 2 bases and J by 1 base, with 5 bases between them. The CDR3 has 13 residues. Looked up from germline, CDR1 is MGHRA and CDR2 is YSYEKL. The CDR3 loop reads CASSQTKNTEAFF. The CDR3 DNA is TGCGCCAGCAGCCAAACAAAGAACACTGAAGCTTTCTTT.

DNA for the CDR3: TGCGCCAGCAGTTGGGCTAGCGGGGTGAACACCGGGGAGCTGTTTTTT. Amino acids: CASSWASGVNTGELFF. The chain employs TRBV5-1 and TRBJ2-2; 9 nucleotides agree with TRBD2. V was pared by 5 bases and J by 1 base, with 6 bases of the junction left unmatched. CDR3 length: 16 residues. Germline CDR1 SGHRS, CDR2 YFSETQ.

Written as DNA, the CDR3 is TGTGCCAGCAGTTTAGTTACAGGGGGGGTCGACTTTTACGAGCAGTACTTC. Its protein product is CASSLVTGGVDFYEQYF. The chain has TRBV27 and TRBJ2-7; tentatively, D is TRBD1 (8 bases). Germline loops: CDR1 MNHEY, CDR2 SMNVEV (reference sequence). CDR3 length equals 17 residues. V lost 2 bases and J 4 bases, leaving 21 bases between the germline ends.

The J gene is TRBJ1-1, the V gene TRBV5-5, with D perhaps TRBD1 (5 bases). Germline V gives CDR1 SGHKS, CDR2 YYEKEE (reference sequence). There are 11 residues in the CDR3. V lost 4 bases and J 8 bases, leaving 9 bases between the germline ends. The DNA for the CDR3 is TGTGCCAGCAGCGATGACAGAGAAGCTTTCTTT. This sequence encodes CASSDDREAFF.

V is TRBV10-3 and J is TRBJ1-1; D might be TRBD1 (6 bases). The CDR3 length is 15 residues. Trimming removed 2 bases from V and 2 bases from J, with 12 bases in between. Germline assignment: CDR1 ENHRY and CDR2 SYGVKD. Here the CDR3 DNA reads TGTGCCATCAGTGAGAGCGCAGGGGTAAACACTGAAGCTTTCTTT. Protein product: CAISESAGVNTEAFF.

This rearrangement joins TRBV28 to TRBJ1-2; 12 bases map to TRBD1. The CDR3 consists of 15 residues. In germline, CDR1 is MDHEN, CDR2 SYDVKM. With V trimmed by 11 bases and J by 4 bases, 11 bases remained unmatched. The CDR3: CALSGTGGNSYGYTF. The CDR3 bases are TGTGCCTTATCCGGGACAGGGGGCAATAGCTATGGCTACACCTTC.

V usage is TRBV15 and J usage is TRBJ2-3; TRBD2 aligns across 15 bases. Germline V lookup: CDR1 LNHNV, CDR2 YYDKDF (reference sequence). The length of the CDR3 is 13 residues. The trim removed 3 bases at V and 11 bases at J, leaving 0 bases unmatched. The CDR3 DNA reads TGTGCCACCAGCAGGGGACTAGCGGGGGGGCAGTATTTT. It codes for CATSRGLAGGQYF.

The V gene is TRBV30, the J gene TRBJ1-3; maybe TRBD1 (6 bases). From germline, CDR1 is GTSNPN and CDR2 SVGIG (reference sequence). Trimming removed 3 bases at V and 6 bases at J, with 12 bases between. The CDR3 extends over 13 amino acids. CDR3 in amino acids: CAWSRDKINTIYF. The CDR3 bases are TGTGCCTGGAGCCGGGACAAAATAAACACCATATATTTT.

This clone was observed a handful of times. The genes are TRBV7-2 and TRBJ2-5, with D hard to call. The CDR3 totals 15 residues. Trimming left V 4 bases short and J 1 base short, with 13 bases between. The germline gives CDR1 SGHTA, CDR2 FQGNSA. The CDR3 coding sequence is TGTGCCAGCAGCTCCGGGTGGGTACCCCAAGAGACCCAGTACTTC. This encodes CASSSGWVPQETQYF.

V is TRBV5-1 and J is TRBJ2-3; TRBD2 agrees at 9 bases. Germline CDR1 is SGHRS and CDR2 is YFSETQ. The V segment lost 0 bases and the J segment 1 base; nucleotides outside the gene matches: 3. The CDR3 loop spans 16 amino acids. CDR3 DNA: TGCGCCAGCAGCTTGGGGTTAGCGGGAGGCACAGATACGCAGTATTTT. Encoded protein: CASSLGLAGGTDTQYF.

The chain links TRBV7-7 to TRBJ2-1; D possibly corresponds to TRBD2 (5 bases). The V end was cut by 5 bases, the J end by 6 bases, with 20 bases between. Germline V CDR1 and CDR2: SSHAT, FNYEAQ (reference sequence). The CDR3 runs 16 residues. The CDR3 loop reads CASSPGRLVGSNEQFF. Here the CDR3 DNA reads TGTGCCAGCAGCCCAGGCAGGTTAGTAGGGAGCAATGAGCAGTTCTTC.

In its sample, this clone was seen once. V and J are TRBV9 and TRBJ1-2, with 8 bases lining up with TRBD1. This CDR3 spans 15 amino acids. Trimming took 4 bases from V and 3 from J; bases not matched to a gene: 8. Germline V gives CDR1 SGDLS, CDR2 YYNGEE. The CDR3 bases are TGTGCCAGCAGCCCACGGACAGGGCGCGACTATGGCTACACCTTC. This sequence encodes CASSPRTGRDYGYTF.

The chain is built from TRBV5-1 and TRBJ1-5; perhaps TRBD1 as D (6 bases). Germline V gives CDR1 SGHRS, CDR2 YFSETQ. The CDR3 sequence is 15 residues long. Trimming stripped 4 bases from V and 1 base from J, with 12 bases between. This chain's CDR3 is CASSPLGGSNQPQHF. In DNA, the CDR3 is TGCGCCAGCAGCCCCCTAGGGGGAAGCAATCAGCCCCAGCATTTT.

This clone has only a few counts. The chain couples TRBV27 to TRBJ1-6; D gene ambiguous. In germline, CDR1 is MNHEY, CDR2 SMNVEV (reference sequence). The V end was cut by 6 bases, the J end by 9 bases, with 15 bases between. The length of the CDR3 is 14 residues. CDR3 nucleotides: TGTGCCAGCAGGTCCCCAGAACAGACTTCACCCCTCCACTTT. This encodes CASRSPEQTSPLHF.

The V call is TRBV7-7, the J call TRBJ1-1, with D unresolved. V shed 1 base and J shed 4 bases, with 7 bases lying between them. Germline assignment: CDR1 SSHAT and CDR2 FNYEAQ (reference sequence). The CDR3 is 13 amino acids. CDR3 residues: CASSLVEGTEAFF. CDR3 sequence (DNA): TGTGCCAGCAGCTTAGTGGAGGGCACTGAAGCTTTCTTT.

The chain links TRBV11-3 to TRBJ1-1, with a possible D match to TRBD1 (6 bases). The CDR3 is made up of 13 amino acids. V was clipped by 5 bases and J by 4 bases, with 11 bases between them. The germline gives CDR1 SGHNT, CDR2 YENEEA. The chain's CDR3 is CASSPMGATEAFF. The CDR3 DNA follows: TGTGCCAGCAGCCCGATGGGGGCCACTGAAGCTTTCTTT. The variable domain in full, with the rest retrieved from reference TRBV11-3 and TRBJ1-1, is EAGVVQSPRYKIIEKKQPVAFWCNPISGHNTLYWYLQNLGQGPELLIRYENEEAVDDSQLPKDRFSAERLKGVDSTLKIQPAELGDSAVYLCASSPMGATEAFFGQGTRLTVV.

The chain combines TRBV6-5 with TRBJ2-1, with TRBD2 identical over 15 bases. The CDR3 sequence is 16 residues long. Germline CDR1 MNHEY, CDR2 SVGAGI. With V trimmed by 0 bases and J by 8 bases, 2 bases remained unmatched. CDR3 sequence (DNA): TGTGCCAGCAGTTACTCGGGACTAGCGGGGGGCCATGAGCAGTTCTTC. It codes for CASSYSGLAGGHEQFF.

This chain joins TRBV2 and TRBJ2-1; D is undetermined. The germline V gene encodes CDR1 SNHLY and CDR2 FYNNEI. Trimming left V 0 bases short and J 5 bases short, with 8 bases between. The CDR3 spans 14 residues. In DNA, the CDR3 is TGTGCCAGCAGTGAAGCCCCATACAACAATGAGCAGTTCTTC. The encoded protein is CASSEAPYNNEQFF.

This chain joins TRBV6-5 and TRBJ1-1, with TRBD1 matching over 7 bases. Trimming at V came to 5 bases and at J to 1 base, leaving 4 bases not matched to a gene. This CDR3 has 14 amino acids. Germline-derived CDR1 and CDR2 are MNHEY and SVGAGI. The CDR3 reads CASSDRARNTEAFF. CDR3 DNA sequence: TGTGCCAGCAGTGACAGGGCTCGGAACACTGAAGCTTTCTTT.

This chain joins TRBV6-5 and TRBJ1-2; TRBD1 matches 8 bases. Trimming took 3 bases from V and 6 from J; bases not matched to a gene: 3. Per the germline V gene, CDR1 is MNHEY and CDR2 is SVGAGI. The CDR3 extends over 13 amino acids. CDR3 amino acids: CASSYRTGHGYTF. The CDR3 DNA reads TGTGCCAGCAGTTATCGGACAGGGCATGGCTACACCTTC.

The chain combines TRBV15 with TRBJ1-2; no definite D call. Trimming took off 0 bases at V and 6 bases at J, with 8 bases between the two ends. CDR1 LNHNV and CDR2 YYDKDF come from the germline V gene (reference sequence). The CDR3 totals 13 residues. CDR3 sequence: CATSRERRDGYTF. The CDR3 DNA sequence: TGTGCCACCAGCAGAGAACGTCGCGATGGCTACACCTTC.

This chain uses TRBV10-2 with TRBJ1-2; 8 bases agree with TRBD1. The CDR3 has 13 amino acids. V lost 5 bases, J lost 5 bases, and 4 bases stayed unmatched. From germline, CDR1 is WSHSY and CDR2 SAAADI. The CDR3 DNA reads TGCGCCAGCAGTAAGGACAGGGATTATGGCTACACCTTC. The encoded protein is CASSKDRDYGYTF.

The chain combines TRBV7-6 with TRBJ1-2; TRBD1 matches 9 bases. From germline, CDR1 is SGHVS and CDR2 FNYEAQ. V shed 5 bases and J 4 bases; nucleotides not matched to a gene: 17. This CDR3 has 18 residues. The CDR3 nucleotides read TGTGCCAGCAGCCCACTACCAACAACAGGGGGCGCGGGCTATGGCTACACCTTC. This codes for CASSPLPTTGGAGYGYTF.

The V gene is TRBV7-8, the J gene TRBJ1-2; no clear D gene. The CDR3 has 14 amino acids. Germline-derived CDR1 and CDR2 are SGHVS and FQNEAQ. The germline V and J ends were trimmed by 2 bases and 6 bases, with 13 bases remaining between them. The CDR3 nucleotides read TGTGCCAGCAGCTTACACAGCTCTACGAATGGCTACACCTTC. Translated: CASSLHSSTNGYTF.

The V and J genes are TRBV19 and TRBJ2-7; 8 bases align to TRBD2. Germline V gene lookup returns CDR1 LNHDA and CDR2 SQIVND (reference sequence). The CDR3 runs 15 residues. V trimming: 3 bases; J trimming: 2 bases; junction bases outside the gene matches: 6. The CDR3 loop reads CASSISGARAYEQYF. CDR3 bases: TGTGCCAGTAGTATTAGCGGGGCTAGAGCCTACGAGCAGTACTTC.

Note on this clone: The junction departs from germline at one end; a sequencing error may be responsible. This sequence joins TRBV7-9 and TRBJ1-1, with 8 positions matching TRBD1. The germline V gene has CDR1 SEHNR and CDR2 FQNEAQ (reference sequence). CDR3 size: 13 residues. The CDR3 is CASSLASPGQVRF. CDR3 nucleotides: TGTGCCAGCAGCTTAGCTAGTCCGGGACAGGTAAGGTTT.

The chain combines TRBV30 with TRBJ1-1; D gene ambiguous. The V end was cut by 4 bases, the J end by 1 base, with 10 bases between. The CDR3 has 13 residues. The germline gives CDR1 GTSNPN, CDR2 SVGIG (reference sequence). The CDR3 reads CAWKSAPNTEAFF. The CDR3 region has the DNA TGTGCCTGGAAATCCGCGCCGAACACTGAAGCTTTCTTT.

The chain has TRBV7-7 and TRBJ2-5; D remains unclear. CDR1 is SSHAT, CDR2 FNYEAQ, per germline (reference sequence). CDR3 length: 15 amino acids. Deletions cut 5 bases from V and 5 bases from J, with 18 bases between. The CDR3 DNA reads TGTGCCAGCAGCCCCCACCGGGTTTCTGGGGAGACCCAGTACTTC. This codes for CASSPHRVSGETQYF.

This clone was recorded a few times. For the CDR3, the DNA is TGTGCCAGCATTCACGCAGGGTCCTACGAGCAGTACTTC. Translation: CASIHAGSYEQYF. This chain joins TRBV6-1 and TRBJ2-7, with D possibly matching TRBD1 (5 bases). The V and J ends lost 7 bases and 1 base respectively, with 11 bases between them. CDR3 length equals 13 residues. Germline V lookup: CDR1 MNHNS, CDR2 SASEGT.

This rearrangement joins TRBV10-2 to TRBJ2-3, with D perhaps TRBD1 (6 bases). From germline, CDR1 is WSHSY and CDR2 SAAADI. V shed 2 bases and J shed 0 bases, with 15 bases lying between them. The CDR3 covers 17 residues. CDR3 sequence reads: CASSEGPDSLSTDTQYF. The CDR3 nucleotides are TGCGCCAGCAGTGAGGGGCCGGACAGCCTTAGCACAGATACGCAGTATTTT.

This chain uses TRBV10-2 with TRBJ1-5; the match to TRBD1 covers 8 bases. This CDR3 spans 17 amino acids. Germline V gives CDR1 WSHSY, CDR2 SAAADI. The junction had 11 bases not matched to a gene; V was cut back by 2 bases and J by 5 bases. The CDR3 nucleotides read TGCGCCAGCAGTGAGGGGTTCAGGGGGCCGAACGATCAGCCCCAGCATTTT. Protein: CASSEGFRGPNDQPQHF.